Below, 28 T cell receptor beta chains from the same sample are listed, as sequenced in a study of cytomegalovirus exposure and HLA in healthy donors. The data were produced by immunoSEQ multiplex PCR, yet TCRdb's version contains in-frame clones alone and is incomplete. The sample contains more than 85,000 clones, roughly 94% of which appear only once. Source material: PBMCs. These receptors were taken from a woman between 18 and 30 years old in good health and CMV-seronegative.

This chain connects TRBV19 to TRBJ2-3; TRBD2 matches 13 bases. Germline CDR1 LNHDA, CDR2 SQIVND (reference sequence). The ends lost 6 bases at V and 8 bases at J; junction bases unmatched: 14. The CDR3 spans 17 residues. The CDR3 bases are TGTGCCAGTAGCCCAAGGACTAGCGGGAGCAGGCAGGGTACGCAGTATTTT. This translates into CASSPRTSGSRQGTQYF.

The rearrangement links TRBV5-1 to TRBJ1-2; D is ambiguous. Trimming took off 2 bases at V and 3 bases at J, with 5 bases between the two ends. Germline CDR1 is SGHRS and CDR2 is YFSETQ. The CDR3 totals 12 residues. CDR3 nucleotide sequence: TGCGCCAGCAGCTTAACTGACTATGGCTACACCTTC. Encoded protein: CASSLTDYGYTF.

The genes are TRBV13 and TRBJ2-5, with a tentative D call TRBD2 (5 bases). Between the trimmed V and J ends, which lost 4 bases and 5 bases, there was a span of 14 bases. The CDR3 is 14 residues long. The germline V gene has CDR1 PRHDT and CDR2 FYEKMQ (reference sequence). The CDR3 DNA follows: TGTGCCAGCAGCTCGATCGGACTCGAGGAGACCCAGTACTTC. Amino acids: CASSSIGLEETQYF.

J is TRBJ1-1 and V is TRBV7-2; 7 bases align to TRBD1. V was clipped by 5 bases and J by 4 bases; unmatched bases: 7. Germline V gene data show CDR1 as SGHTA and CDR2 as FQGNSA. The CDR3 sequence is 14 residues long. CDR3 region: CASSPRQGATEAFF. DNA for the CDR3: TGTGCCAGCAGCCCCCGACAGGGAGCCACTGAAGCTTTCTTT.

This chain joins TRBV9 and TRBJ1-2, with a weak D call TRBD1 (6 bases). V was cut by 4 bases and J by 8 bases, with 15 bases left in between. This CDR3 contains 13 residues. The V gene's germline CDR1 is SGDLS and CDR2 YYNGEE. DNA of the CDR3: TGTGCCAGCAGCCCGGACAGACTGGGGGGCTACACCTTC. It specifies CASSPDRLGGYTF.

The CDR3 DNA is TGTGCCAGCAGCGCGCCGGAGACCCAGTACTTC. Its translation: CASSAPETQYF. The V call is TRBV5-5, the J call TRBJ2-5; D uncertain. Trimming removed 4 bases at V and 5 bases at J, with 6 bases between. The germline CDR1 and CDR2 sequences are SGHKS and YYEKEE (reference sequence). This CDR3 is built from 11 residues.

The CDR3 DNA is TGTGCCAGCAGCGCTCAAATAGCGAACACCGGGGAGCTGTTTTTT. It translates to CASSAQIANTGELFF. The chain joins TRBV9 to TRBJ2-2, with D uncertain. The V gene lost 3 bases and the J gene lost 0 bases, with 9 bases spanning the gap. Germline CDR1 reads SGDLS; CDR2 reads YYNGEE. The CDR3 consists of 15 residues.

This chain joins TRBV6-1 and TRBJ2-7; 8 bases align to TRBD1. Germline loops: CDR1 MNHNS, CDR2 SASEGT. CDR3 length: 14 amino acids. V gave up 4 bases and J gave up 1 base; unmatched junction bases: 3. The CDR3 region is CASSVRTGSYEQYF. CDR3 DNA: TGTGCCAGCAGTGTTAGGACAGGGTCCTACGAGCAGTACTTC.

J is TRBJ1-4 and V is TRBV2, with a possible D match to TRBD1 (5 bases). Trimming pared 7 bases from V and 6 bases from J, leaving 9 bases between. The germline V gene encodes CDR1 SNHLY and CDR2 FYNNEI. The CDR3 loop spans 12 amino acids. DNA of the CDR3: TGTGCCAGCATGGGGGGGGATGAAAAACTGTTTTTT. Amino acids: CASMGGDEKLFF.

The rearrangement links TRBV12-5 to TRBJ1-1; tentative D call: TRBD1 (5 bases). The length of the CDR3 is 13 residues. V was clipped by 2 bases and J by 8 bases, with 12 bases between them. The germline V gene encodes CDR1 LGHNT and CDR2 FRNRAP. The CDR3 DNA follows: TGTGCTAGTGGTTTGCTGCCGGGGGAGGAAGCTTTCTTT. Its protein is CASGLLPGEEAFF.

The rearrangement uses TRBV7-3 and TRBJ1-2, with no clear D. V gave up 5 bases and J gave up 2 bases, with 9 bases separating them. The CDR3 has 13 amino acids. The germline CDR1 and CDR2 sequences are SGHTA and FQGTGA. In DNA form, the CDR3 reads TGTGCCAGCAGCACCGACAAGAACTATGGCTACACCTTC. Amino acid sequence: CASSTDKNYGYTF.

This sequence joins TRBV7-9 and TRBJ2-7, with D possibly being TRBD2 (7 bases). Germline V gene sequence: CDR1 SEHNR, CDR2 FQNEAQ (reference sequence). Trimming took off 10 bases at V and 2 bases at J, with 15 bases between the two ends. This CDR3 region has 13 residues. CDR3 sequence reads: CATQGRETYEQYF. The DNA of the CDR3 is TGTGCCACTCAGGGGAGGGAGACCTACGAGCAGTACTTC. The full variable domain, its missing parts supplied by reference TRBV7-9 and TRBJ2-7, is DTGVSQNPRHKITKRGQNVTFRCDPISEHNRLYWYRQTLGQGPEFLTYFQNEAQLEKSRLLSDRFSAERPKGSFSTLEIQRTEQGDSAMYLCATQGRETYEQYFGPGTRLTVT.

V usage is TRBV5-1 and J usage is TRBJ1-4; D might be TRBD1 (5 bases). V was cut by 2 bases and J by 0 bases, with 5 bases left in between. The CDR3 is 14 residues long. CDR1 is SGHRS and CDR2 is YFSETQ in the germline V gene. The CDR3 loop reads CASSFRATNEKLFF. CDR3 sequence (DNA): TGCGCCAGCAGCTTCAGGGCAACTAATGAAAAACTGTTTTTT.

V is TRBV27 and J is TRBJ2-1; TRBD1 agrees at 12 bases. Germline CDR1 MNHEY, CDR2 SMNVEV (reference sequence). This CDR3 spans 15 amino acids. Trimming cost V 3 bases and J 7 bases; bases outside gene matches: 4. The CDR3 DNA is TGTGCCAGCAGTTTGCCGGGACAGGGGGCGAATGAGCAGTTCTTC. Protein sequence: CASSLPGQGANEQFF.

The rearrangement uses TRBV7-2 and TRBJ1-5; 12 nucleotides match TRBD1. The CDR3 has 16 residues. V gave up 4 bases and J gave up 7 bases; unmatched junction bases: 8. The germline V gene encodes CDR1 SGHTA and CDR2 FQGNSA. The CDR3 bases are TGTGCCAGCAGCTCCACCGGGACAGGGGGCTTCCAGCCCCAGCATTTT. Translation gives CASSSTGTGGFQPQHF.

V usage is TRBV4-3 and J usage is TRBJ2-3; TRBD1 matches at 7 bases. The ends lost 2 bases at V and 6 bases at J; junction bases unmatched: 8. CDR1 is LGHNA and CDR2 is YSLEER in the germline V gene. The CDR3 extends over 15 amino acids. This CDR3 reads CASSQKGGHVDTQYF. The CDR3 DNA reads as TGCGCCAGCAGCCAAAAAGGGGGCCACGTCGATACGCAGTATTTT.

This chain uses TRBV19 with TRBJ2-7; 8 bases map to TRBD2. The CDR3 is 14 residues long. J was trimmed by 5 bases and V by 10 bases; bases with no gene match: 13. Germline values: CDR1 LNHDA, CDR2 SQIVND (reference sequence). CDR3 protein: CATSYRTSLDEQYF. The DNA of the CDR3 is TGTGCCACCTCCTATAGGACTAGCCTCGACGAGCAGTACTTC. Filled out from reference TRBV19 and TRBJ2-7, the complete variable domain reads DGGITQSPKYLFRKEGQNVTLSCEQNLNHDAMYWYRQDPGQGLRLIYYSQIVNDFQKGDIAEGYSVSREKKESFPLTVTSAQKNPTAFYLCATSYRTSLDEQYFGPGTRLTVT.

V is TRBV15 and J is TRBJ1-5; 11 bases match TRBD1. The CDR3 covers 16 residues. With V trimmed by 5 bases and J by 3 bases, 6 bases remained unmatched. Germline V gene lookup returns CDR1 LNHNV and CDR2 YYDKDF (reference sequence). Here the CDR3 DNA reads TGTGCCACCAGCCCTCGGACAGGGGGCGCCAATCAGCCCCAGCATTTT. Residues: CATSPRTGGANQPQHF.

V usage is TRBV4-1 and J usage is TRBJ2-1, with 11 bases fitting TRBD2. The CDR3 contains 16 residues. J was trimmed by 3 bases and V by 2 bases; bases with no gene match: 3. Germline-derived CDR1 and CDR2 are MGHRA and YSYEKL. The CDR3 reads CASSQQTSGIYNEQFF. CDR3 nucleotide sequence: TGCGCCAGCAGCCAACAGACTAGCGGGATCTACAATGAGCAGTTCTTC.

The V call is TRBV18, the J call TRBJ2-7; TRBD1 agrees at 7 bases. The CDR3 is 15 residues long. Germline CDR1 KGHSH, CDR2 LQKENI. The V segment lost 2 bases and the J segment 2 bases; nucleotides outside the gene matches: 6. The CDR3 bases are TGTGCCAGCTCACCATACACAGGGGTTACCTACGAGCAGTACTTC. This translates into CASSPYTGVTYEQYF.

V is TRBV9 and J is TRBJ1-3; tentative D call: TRBD1 (5 bases). This CDR3 is 17 amino acids long. Trimming took 1 base from V and 1 from J, leaving 15 bases between them. Germline CDR1 is SGDLS and CDR2 is YYNGEE. The CDR3 protein is CASSVMEGALSGNTIYF. DNA for the CDR3: TGTGCCAGCAGCGTAATGGAAGGGGCTTTATCTGGAAACACCATATATTTT.

The chain links TRBV19 to TRBJ1-5, with 11 bases fitting TRBD1. Germline V CDR1 and CDR2: LNHDA, SQIVND (reference sequence). CDR3 size: 17 residues. V lost 3 bases, J lost 3 bases, and 7 bases stayed unmatched. CDR3 in DNA: TGTGCCAGTAGTATCGATTGGACAGGGGGCAACAATCAGCCCCAGCATTTT. It yields the protein CASSIDWTGGNNQPQHF.

This chain links TRBV16 with TRBJ1-2; TRBD1 is a possible D gene (6 bases). CDR3 length: 14 amino acids. The germline V and J ends were trimmed by 3 bases and 4 bases, with 12 bases remaining between them. Germline values: CDR1 KGHSY, CDR2 FQNENV. DNA of the CDR3: TGTGCCAGCAGCCACGATCGGACAGCCTATGGCTACACCTTC. Translated: CASSHDRTAYGYTF. Complete variable domain (other parts from reference TRBV16 and TRBJ1-2): GEEVAQTPKHLVRGEGQKAKLYCAPIKGHSYVFWYQQVLKNEFKFLISFQNENVFDETGMPKERFSAKCLPNSPCSLEIQATKLEDSAVYFCASSHDRTAYGYTFGSGTRLTVV.

CDR3 region: CASSPAGGYEQYF. Written as DNA, the CDR3 is TGTGCCAGCAGCCCTGCGGGGGGTTACGAGCAGTACTTC. The J gene is TRBJ2-7, the V gene TRBV4-2; 8 nucleotides match TRBD2. V lost 4 bases and J lost 4; bases outside the gene matches: 3. The CDR3 length is 13 residues. In germline, CDR1 is LGHNA, CDR2 YNFKEQ.

The rearrangement uses TRBV19 and TRBJ2-7, with 12 nucleotides matching TRBD2. The CDR3 extends over 14 amino acids. From germline, CDR1 is LNHDA and CDR2 SQIVND (reference sequence). V lost 8 bases and J lost 1; bases outside the gene matches: 3. For the CDR3, the DNA is TGTGCCAGTCGTGGACTAGCGGGATCCTACGAGCAGTACTTC. Its translation is CASRGLAGSYEQYF.

The sample holds one count of this clone. The J gene is TRBJ1-2, the V gene TRBV21-1. TRBV21-1 is reported as a pseudogene. The CDR3 consists of 17 residues. CDR3 DNA sequence: TGTGCCAGCAGCAAGAGACCGGGAGGGTCAGCTAACTATGGCTACACCTTC. Translating gives CASSKRPGGSANYGYTF.

The J gene is TRBJ1-6, the V gene TRBV28; D not resolved. V lost 6 bases to trimming and J lost 14 bases, with 11 bases between them. This CDR3 has 11 residues. Per the germline V gene, CDR1 is MDHEN and CDR2 is SYDVKM. The CDR3, as DNA: TGTGCCAGCAGGGAGGCTCGGGCCCTCCACTTT. Translating gives CASREARALHF.

This chain connects TRBV30 to TRBJ1-2; no clear D gene. Germline values: CDR1 GTSNPN, CDR2 SVGIG (reference sequence). With 6 bases removed from V and 6 bases from J, the gap between germline ends came to 17 bases. This CDR3 comprises 13 residues. The CDR3 loop is CACLIWISDGYTF. In nucleotides, the CDR3 is TGTGCCTGCCTTATCTGGATTAGCGATGGCTACACCTTC.